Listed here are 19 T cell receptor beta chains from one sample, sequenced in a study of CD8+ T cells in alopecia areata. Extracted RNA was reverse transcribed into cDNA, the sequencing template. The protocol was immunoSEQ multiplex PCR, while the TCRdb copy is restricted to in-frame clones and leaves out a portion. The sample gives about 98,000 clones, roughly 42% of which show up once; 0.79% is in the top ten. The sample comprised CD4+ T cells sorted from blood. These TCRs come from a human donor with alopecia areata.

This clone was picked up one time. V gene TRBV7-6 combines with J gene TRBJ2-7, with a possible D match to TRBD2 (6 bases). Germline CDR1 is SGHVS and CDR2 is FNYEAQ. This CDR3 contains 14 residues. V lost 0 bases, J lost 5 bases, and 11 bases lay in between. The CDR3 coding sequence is TGTGCCAGCAGCTTAGCCGCGGGGTTAGACGAGCAGTACTTC. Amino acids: CASSLAAGLDEQYF. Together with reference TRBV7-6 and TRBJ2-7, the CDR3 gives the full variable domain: GAGVSQSPRYKVTKRGQDVALRCDPISGHVSLYWYRQALGQGPEFLTYFNYEAQQDKSGLPNDRFSAERPEGSISTLTIQRTEQRDSAMYRCASSLAAGLDEQYFGPGTRLTVT.

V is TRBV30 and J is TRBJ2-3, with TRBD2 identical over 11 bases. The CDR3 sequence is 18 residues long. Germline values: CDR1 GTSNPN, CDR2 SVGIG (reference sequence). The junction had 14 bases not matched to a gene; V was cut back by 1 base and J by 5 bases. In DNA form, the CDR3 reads TGTGCCTGGAGTGAGTCCGTTGGACTAGCGGGTGTGGGAGATACGCAGTATTTT. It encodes CAWSESVGLAGVGDTQYF.

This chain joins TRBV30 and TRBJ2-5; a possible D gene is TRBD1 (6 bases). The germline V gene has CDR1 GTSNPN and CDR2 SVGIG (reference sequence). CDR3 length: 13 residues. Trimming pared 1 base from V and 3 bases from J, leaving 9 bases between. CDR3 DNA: TGTGCCTGGAGTGGGACAGCCAAAGAGACCCAGTACTTC. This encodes CAWSGTAKETQYF.

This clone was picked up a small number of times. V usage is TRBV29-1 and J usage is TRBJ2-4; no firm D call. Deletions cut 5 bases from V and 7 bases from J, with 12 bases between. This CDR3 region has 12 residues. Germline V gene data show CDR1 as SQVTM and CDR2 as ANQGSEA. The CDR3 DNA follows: TGCAGCGTTACTCCTCCTGAGAACATTCAGTACTTC. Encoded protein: CSVTPPENIQYF.

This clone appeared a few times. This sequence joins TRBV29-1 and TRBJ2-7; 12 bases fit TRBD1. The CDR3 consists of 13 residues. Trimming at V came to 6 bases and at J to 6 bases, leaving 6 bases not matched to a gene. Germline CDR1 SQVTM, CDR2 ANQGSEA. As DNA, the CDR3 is TGCAGCGTGTCCGGGACAGGGGGCGCCGAGCAGTACTTC. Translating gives CSVSGTGGAEQYF.

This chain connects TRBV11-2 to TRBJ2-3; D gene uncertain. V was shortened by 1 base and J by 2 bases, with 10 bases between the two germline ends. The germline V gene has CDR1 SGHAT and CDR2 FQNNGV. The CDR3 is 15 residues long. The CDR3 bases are TGTGCCAGCAGCTTAGGGTTCTACTACACAGATACGCAGTATTTT. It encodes CASSLGFYYTDTQYF.

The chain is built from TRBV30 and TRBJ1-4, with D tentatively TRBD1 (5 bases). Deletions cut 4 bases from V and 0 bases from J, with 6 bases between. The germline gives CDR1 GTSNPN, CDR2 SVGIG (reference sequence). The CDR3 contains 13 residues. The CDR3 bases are TGTGCCTGGACAGGGACAACTAATGAAAAACTGTTTTTT. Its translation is CAWTGTTNEKLFF.

The CDR3 sequence is CSVARTTNTGELFF. The DNA for the CDR3 is TGCAGCGTTGCTAGGACCACGAACACCGGGGAGCTGTTTTTT. The gene calls are TRBV29-1 and TRBJ2-2; D uncertain. The CDR3 extends over 14 amino acids. Germline CDR1 and CDR2: SQVTM and ANQGSEA. Trimming removed 4 bases from V and 0 bases from J, with 9 bases in between.

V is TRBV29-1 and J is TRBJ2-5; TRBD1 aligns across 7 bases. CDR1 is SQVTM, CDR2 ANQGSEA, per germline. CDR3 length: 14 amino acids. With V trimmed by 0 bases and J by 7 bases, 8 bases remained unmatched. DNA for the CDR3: TGCAGCGTTGAAGATCAGGCAGGGGGAGTGACCCAGTACTTC. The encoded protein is CSVEDQAGGVTQYF.

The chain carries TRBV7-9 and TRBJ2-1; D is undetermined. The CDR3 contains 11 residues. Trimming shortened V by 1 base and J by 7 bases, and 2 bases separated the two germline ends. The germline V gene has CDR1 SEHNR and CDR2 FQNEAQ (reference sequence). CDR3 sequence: CASSLENEQFF. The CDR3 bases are TGTGCCAGCAGCTTAGAGAATGAGCAGTTCTTC.

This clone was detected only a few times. The CDR3 coding sequence is TGTGCCTGGAGTGTACAGGGCACAGATACGCAGTATTTT. It is translated as CAWSVQGTDTQYF. This sequence joins TRBV30 and TRBJ2-3; D may be TRBD1 (5 bases). Germline-derived CDR1 and CDR2 are GTSNPN and SVGIG (reference sequence). This CDR3 region has 13 residues. V lost 0 bases to trimming and J lost 1 base, with 5 bases between them.

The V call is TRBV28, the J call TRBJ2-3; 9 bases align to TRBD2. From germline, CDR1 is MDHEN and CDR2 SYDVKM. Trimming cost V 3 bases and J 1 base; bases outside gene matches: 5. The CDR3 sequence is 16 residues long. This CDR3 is CASSFRRLAGTDTQYF. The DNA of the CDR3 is TGTGCCAGCAGTTTTCGTCGACTAGCGGGCACAGATACGCAGTATTTT.

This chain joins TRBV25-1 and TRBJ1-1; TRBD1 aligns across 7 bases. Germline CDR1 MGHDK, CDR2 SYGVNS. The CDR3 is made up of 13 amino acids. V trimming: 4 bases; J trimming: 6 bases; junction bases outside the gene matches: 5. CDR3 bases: TGTGCCAGCAGTGGACAGGGTCGGGCTGAAGCTTTCTTT. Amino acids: CASSGQGRAEAFF.

The CDR3 nucleotides read TGTGCTAGTGGGAGTGGAGCAGTACAAGAGACCCAGTACTTC. As protein: CASGSGAVQETQYF. This chain joins TRBV12-5 and TRBJ2-5, with no clear D. CDR1 is LGHNT, CDR2 FRNRAP, per germline. The CDR3 consists of 14 residues. Trimming left V 6 bases short and J 2 bases short, with 13 bases between. The entire variable domain, with the rest obtained from reference TRBV12-5 and TRBJ2-5, is as follows: DARVTQTPRHKVTEMGQEVTMRCQPILGHNTVFWYRQTMMQGLELLAYFRNRAPLDDSGMPKDRFSAEMPDATLATLKIQPSEPRDSAVYFCASGSGAVQETQYFGPGTRLLVL.

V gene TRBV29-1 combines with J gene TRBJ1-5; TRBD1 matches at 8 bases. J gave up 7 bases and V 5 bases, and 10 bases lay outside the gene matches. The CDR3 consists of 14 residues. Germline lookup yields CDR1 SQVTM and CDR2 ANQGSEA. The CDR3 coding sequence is TGCAGCGTTTGCCAGGGGGCGAGCGGGCAGCCCCAGCATTTT. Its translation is CSVCQGASGQPQHF.

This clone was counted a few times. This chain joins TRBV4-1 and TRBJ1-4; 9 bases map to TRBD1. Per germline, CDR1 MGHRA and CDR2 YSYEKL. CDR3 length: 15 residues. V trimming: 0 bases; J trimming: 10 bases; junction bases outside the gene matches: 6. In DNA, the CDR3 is TGCGCCAGCAGCCAAGAGGGACAGGGAGTGGGAAAACTGTTTTTT. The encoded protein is CASSQEGQGVGKLFF.

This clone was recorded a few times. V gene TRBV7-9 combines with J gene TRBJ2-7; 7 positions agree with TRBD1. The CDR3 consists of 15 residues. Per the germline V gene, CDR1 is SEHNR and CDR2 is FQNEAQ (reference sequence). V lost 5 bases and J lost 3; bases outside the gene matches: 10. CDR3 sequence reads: CASSRGQGQNYEQYF. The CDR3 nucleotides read TGTGCCAGCAGCCGAGGGCAGGGACAGAACTACGAGCAGTACTTC.

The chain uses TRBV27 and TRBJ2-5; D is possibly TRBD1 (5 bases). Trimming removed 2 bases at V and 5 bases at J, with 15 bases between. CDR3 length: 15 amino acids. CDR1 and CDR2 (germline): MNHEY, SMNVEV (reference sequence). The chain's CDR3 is CASSLEGVAGETQYF. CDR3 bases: TGTGCCAGCAGTTTAGAAGGGGTCGCCGGGGAGACCCAGTACTTC.

The CDR3 region has the DNA TGTGCCAGCAGCGCCCCGGGACAGTATCAAGAGACCCAGTACTTC. This sequence encodes CASSAPGQYQETQYF. This rearrangement joins TRBV25-1 to TRBJ2-5; TRBD1 matches at 7 bases. CDR1 is MGHDK and CDR2 is SYGVNS in the germline V gene. The CDR3 is 15 amino acids. V gave up 6 bases and J gave up 2 bases; unmatched junction bases: 9.